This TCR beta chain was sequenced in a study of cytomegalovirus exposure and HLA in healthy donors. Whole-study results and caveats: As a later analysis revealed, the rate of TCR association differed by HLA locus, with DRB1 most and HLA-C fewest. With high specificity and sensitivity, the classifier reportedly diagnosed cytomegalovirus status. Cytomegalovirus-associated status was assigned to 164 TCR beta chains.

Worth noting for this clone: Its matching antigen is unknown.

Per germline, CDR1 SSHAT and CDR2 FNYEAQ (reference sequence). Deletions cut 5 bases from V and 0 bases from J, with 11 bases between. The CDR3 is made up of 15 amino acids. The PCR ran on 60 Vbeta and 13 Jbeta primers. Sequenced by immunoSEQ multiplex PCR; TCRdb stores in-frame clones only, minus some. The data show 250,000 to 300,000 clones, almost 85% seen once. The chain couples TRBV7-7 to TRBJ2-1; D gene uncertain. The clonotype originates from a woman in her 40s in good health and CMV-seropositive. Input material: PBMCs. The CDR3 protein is CASSLRSSSYNEQFF. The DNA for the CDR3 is TGTGCCAGCAGCCTTCGGAGTAGCTCCTACAATGAGCAGTTCTTC.